These 14 T cell receptor beta chains came from one sample sequenced in a study of cytomegalovirus exposure and HLA in healthy donors. Primers for the PCR totalled 60 Vbeta and 13 Jbeta. Repertoires were generated with immunoSEQ multiplex PCR, while TCRdb's copy carries only in-frame clones and drops some. Found here are fewer than 150,000 clones, around 77% of them singletons; the top ten hold 0.95% to 1.5%. Material: PBMCs. Source of these receptors: a man aged 50-60 years in good health and CMV-seronegative.

This chain connects TRBV15 to TRBJ2-5, with a tentative D call TRBD1 (7 bases). Trimming removed 5 bases at V and 2 bases at J, with 18 bases between. Germline CDR1 reads LNHNV; CDR2 reads YYDKDF (reference sequence). The CDR3 has 16 amino acids. Here the CDR3 reads CATSGGIDRVQETQYF. The CDR3 nucleotides are TGTGCCACCAGCGGAGGGATTGACAGGGTTCAAGAGACCCAGTACTTC.

This chain connects TRBV2 to TRBJ2-3; 9 nucleotides agree with TRBD2. Germline assignment: CDR1 SNHLY and CDR2 FYNNEI. J gave up 3 bases and V 2 bases, and 6 bases lay outside the gene matches. The CDR3 consists of 16 residues. CDR3 region: CASSETFAGGTDTQYF. DNA of the CDR3: TGTGCCAGCAGTGAAACGTTTGCGGGAGGGACAGATACGCAGTATTTT.

The gene calls are TRBV11-2 and TRBJ2-3; 8 nucleotides match TRBD1. Trimming took 0 bases from V and 7 from J; bases not matched to a gene: 3. The germline gives CDR1 SGHAT, CDR2 FQNNGV. This CDR3 has 14 amino acids. The CDR3 DNA follows: TGTGCCAGCAGCTTAGACAGGGGGCTAAATACGCAGTATTTT. Encoded protein: CASSLDRGLNTQYF. The complete variable domain, with remaining parts taken from reference TRBV11-2 and TRBJ2-3, reads EAGVAQSPRYKIIEKRQSVAFWCNPISGHATLYWYQQILGQGPKLLIQFQNNGVVDDSQLPKDRFSAERLKGVDSTLKIQPAKLEDSAVYLCASSLDRGLNTQYFGPGTRLTVL.

This chain joins TRBV19 and TRBJ1-5; D is unresolved. The CDR3 runs to 12 residues. Trimming pared 7 bases from V and 4 bases from J, leaving 8 bases between. Germline V CDR1 and CDR2: LNHDA, SQIVND (reference sequence). The CDR3 DNA reads as TGTGCCAGTATCGGAGGGAATCAGCCCCAGCATTTT. Its protein product is CASIGGNQPQHF.

The chain carries TRBV6-1 and TRBJ2-3, with D possibly being TRBD2 (6 bases). The CDR3 loop spans 14 amino acids. Between the trimmed V and J ends, which lost 6 bases and 0 bases, there was a span of 10 bases. The germline CDR1 and CDR2 sequences are MNHNS and SASEGT. CDR3 in DNA: TGTGCCAGCAGGGAGGGGATTAGCACAGATACGCAGTATTTT. It codes for CASREGISTDTQYF.

This chain connects TRBV6-5 to TRBJ2-6; D is unclear. Trimming left V 6 bases short and J 5 bases short, with 5 bases between. Germline loops: CDR1 MNHEY, CDR2 SVGAGI. This CDR3 is 12 amino acids long. In DNA, the CDR3 is TGTGCCAGCAGCTCCCGGGCCAACGTCCTGACTTTC. The encoded protein is CASSSRANVLTF.

The chain uses TRBV5-4 and TRBJ1-5; the D gene is possibly TRBD1 (5 bases). The CDR3 covers 14 residues. From germline, CDR1 is SGHNT and CDR2 YYREEE (reference sequence). Trimming shortened V by 4 bases and J by 0 bases, and 8 bases separated the two germline ends. CDR3 in DNA: TGTGCCAGCAGCGCCGGGGGTAGCAATCAGCCCCAGCATTTT. Translated: CASSAGGSNQPQHF.

The rearrangement joins TRBV19 to TRBJ2-3, with 9 positions matching TRBD1. The CDR3 has 16 residues. Germline V gene sequence: CDR1 LNHDA, CDR2 SQIVND (reference sequence). After removal of 4 bases from V and 1 base from J, the junction contained 6 bases not matched to a gene. The CDR3 bases are TGTGCCAGTAGTAAAGACAGGGGGATTGGCACAGATACGCAGTATTTT. It specifies CASSKDRGIGTDTQYF.

The chain joins TRBV5-6 to TRBJ1-6, with D possibly matching TRBD1 (6 bases). The CDR3 length is 15 residues. V lost 4 bases and J 4 bases, leaving 12 bases between the germline ends. CDR1 and CDR2 (germline): SGHDT, YYEEEE. The CDR3 DNA follows: TGTGCCAGCAGCAACAGGGATGGGTATAATTCACCCCTCCACTTT. It translates to CASSNRDGYNSPLHF.

This chain uses TRBV10-3 with TRBJ1-1, with a possible D match to TRBD1 (5 bases). Trimming removed 10 bases at V and 7 bases at J, with 16 bases between. Per the germline V gene, CDR1 is ENHRY and CDR2 is SYGVKD. The CDR3 loop spans 12 amino acids. The CDR3 region is CATEQEGIEAFF. The CDR3 region has the DNA TGTGCCACTGAACAGGAGGGGATTGAAGCTTTCTTT.

The chain uses TRBV12-2 and TRBJ2-3; no DNA check was done on the table's D call, TRBD2. TRBV12-2 is a documented pseudogene. The CDR3 runs 14 residues. The DNA of the CDR3 is TGTGCAAGTGGGGGGGAGGTCGACACAGATACGCAGTATTTT. It specifies CASGGEVDTDTQYF.

This chain connects TRBV7-9 to TRBJ1-1; D is unresolved. The CDR3 loop spans 13 amino acids. The V gene lost 5 bases and the J gene lost 1 base, with 8 bases spanning the gap. Germline CDR1 reads SEHNR; CDR2 reads FQNEAQ (reference sequence). The CDR3 DNA is TGTGCCAGCAGCGAGGGTGCGAACACTGAAGCTTTCTTT. As protein: CASSEGANTEAFF. Variable domain in full (rest from reference TRBV7-9 and TRBJ1-1): DTGVSQNPRHKITKRGQNVTFRCDPISEHNRLYWYRQTLGQGPEFLTYFQNEAQLEKSRLLSDRFSAERPKGSFSTLEIQRTEQGDSAMYLCASSEGANTEAFFGQGTRLTVV.

The chain employs TRBV9 and TRBJ2-2; 7 nucleotides agree with TRBD1. The CDR3 spans 15 residues. Germline V gene data show CDR1 as SGDLS and CDR2 as YYNGEE. Unmatched junction bases numbered 7, after V lost 4 bases and J lost 4 bases. CDR3 region: CASSPGTVSTGELFF. The DNA for the CDR3 is TGTGCCAGCAGCCCCGGGACAGTCAGCACCGGGGAGCTGTTTTTT. Using reference TRBV9 and TRBJ2-2 for the parts outside the CDR3, the full variable domain is DSGVTQTPKHLITATGQRVTLRCSPRSGDLSVYWYQQSLDQGLQFLIQYYNGEERAKGNILERFSAQQFPDLHSELNLSSLELGDSALYFCASSPGTVSTGELFFGEGSRLTVL.

The J gene is TRBJ1-1, the V gene TRBV11-3, with D perhaps TRBD1 (6 bases). The CDR3 consists of 13 residues. Germline V gene data show CDR1 as SGHNT and CDR2 as YENEEA. Trimming left V 3 bases short and J 4 bases short, with 9 bases between. The CDR3, as DNA: TGTGCCAGCAGCTTGGAAGGGGGCACTGAAGCTTTCTTT. Its protein product is CASSLEGGTEAFF.